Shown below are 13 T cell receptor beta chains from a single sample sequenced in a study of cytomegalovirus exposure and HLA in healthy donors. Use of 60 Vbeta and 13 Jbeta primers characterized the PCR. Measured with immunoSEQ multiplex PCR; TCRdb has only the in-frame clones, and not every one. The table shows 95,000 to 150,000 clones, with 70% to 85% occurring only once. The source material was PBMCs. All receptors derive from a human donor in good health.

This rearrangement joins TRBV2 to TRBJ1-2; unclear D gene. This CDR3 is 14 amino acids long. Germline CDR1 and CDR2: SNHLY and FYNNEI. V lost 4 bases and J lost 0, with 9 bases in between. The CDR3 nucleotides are TGTGCCAGCAGTGCACGGGAGACTAACTATGGCTACACCTTC. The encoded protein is CASSARETNYGYTF.

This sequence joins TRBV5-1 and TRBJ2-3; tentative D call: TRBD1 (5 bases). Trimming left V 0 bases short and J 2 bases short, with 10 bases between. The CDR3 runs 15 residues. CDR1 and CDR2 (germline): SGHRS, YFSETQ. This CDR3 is CASSLARAPTDTQYF. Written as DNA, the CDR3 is TGCGCCAGCAGCTTGGCCAGGGCCCCCACAGATACGCAGTATTTT.

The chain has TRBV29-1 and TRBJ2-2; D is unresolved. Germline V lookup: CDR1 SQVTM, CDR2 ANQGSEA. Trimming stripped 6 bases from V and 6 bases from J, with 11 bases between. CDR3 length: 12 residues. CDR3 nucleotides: TGCAGCGTGTTACCTCCGGCCGGGGAGCTGTTTTTT. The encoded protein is CSVLPPAGELFF.

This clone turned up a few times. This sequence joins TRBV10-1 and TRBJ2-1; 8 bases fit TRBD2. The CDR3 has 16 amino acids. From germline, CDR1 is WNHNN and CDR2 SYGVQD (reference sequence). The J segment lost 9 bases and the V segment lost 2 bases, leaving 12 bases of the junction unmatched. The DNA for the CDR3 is TGCGCCAGCAGTGAGGGATGGAGCGGGGGCTGGGTTGAGCAGTTCTTC. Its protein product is CASSEGWSGGWVEQFF.

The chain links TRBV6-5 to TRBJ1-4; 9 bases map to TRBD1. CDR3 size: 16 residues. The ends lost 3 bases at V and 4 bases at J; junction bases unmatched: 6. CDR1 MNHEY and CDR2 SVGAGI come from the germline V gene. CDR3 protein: CASSYEGTGNNEKLFF. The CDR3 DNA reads TGTGCCAGCAGTTATGAGGGGACAGGGAATAATGAAAAACTGTTTTTT.

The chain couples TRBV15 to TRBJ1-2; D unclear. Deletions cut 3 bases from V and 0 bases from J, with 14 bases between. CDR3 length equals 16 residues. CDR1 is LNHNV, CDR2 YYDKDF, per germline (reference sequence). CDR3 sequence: CATSSTPQAANYGYTF. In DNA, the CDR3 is TGTGCCACCAGCAGTACTCCGCAGGCAGCTAACTATGGCTACACCTTC.

CDR3 region: CASSDRTGNNQPQHF. The CDR3 region has the DNA TGTGCCAGCAGTGACCGGACAGGGAACAATCAGCCCCAGCATTTT. The chain uses TRBV2 and TRBJ1-5; TRBD1 matches 8 bases. V dropped 3 bases and J dropped 3; count of bases not matched to a gene: 4. Germline CDR1 is SNHLY and CDR2 is FYNNEI. CDR3 size: 15 residues.

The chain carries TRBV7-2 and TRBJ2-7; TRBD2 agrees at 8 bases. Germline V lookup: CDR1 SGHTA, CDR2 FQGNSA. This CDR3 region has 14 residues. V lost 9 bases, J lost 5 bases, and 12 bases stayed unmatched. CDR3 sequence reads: CARGPGTSGHEQYF. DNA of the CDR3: TGTGCCAGGGGCCCGGGGACTAGTGGGCACGAGCAGTACTTC.

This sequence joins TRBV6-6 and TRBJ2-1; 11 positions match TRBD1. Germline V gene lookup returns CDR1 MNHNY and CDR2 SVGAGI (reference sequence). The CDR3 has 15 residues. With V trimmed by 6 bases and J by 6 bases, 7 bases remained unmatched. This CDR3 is CASSPSGTGGNEQFF. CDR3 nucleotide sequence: TGTGCCAGCAGCCCTTCCGGGACAGGGGGCAATGAGCAGTTCTTC.

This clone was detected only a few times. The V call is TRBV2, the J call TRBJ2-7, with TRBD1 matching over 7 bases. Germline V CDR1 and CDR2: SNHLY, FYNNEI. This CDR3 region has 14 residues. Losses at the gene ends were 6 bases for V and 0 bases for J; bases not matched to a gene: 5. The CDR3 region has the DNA TGTGCCAGCAGATCGACAGGGAGCTCCTACGAGCAGTACTTC. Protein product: CASRSTGSSYEQYF.

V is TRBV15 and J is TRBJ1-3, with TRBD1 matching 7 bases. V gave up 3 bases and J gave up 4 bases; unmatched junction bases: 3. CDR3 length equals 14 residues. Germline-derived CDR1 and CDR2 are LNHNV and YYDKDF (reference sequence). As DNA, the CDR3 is TGTGCCACCAGCAGCCCAGGGGGAGGAAACACCATATATTTT. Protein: CATSSPGGGNTIYF.

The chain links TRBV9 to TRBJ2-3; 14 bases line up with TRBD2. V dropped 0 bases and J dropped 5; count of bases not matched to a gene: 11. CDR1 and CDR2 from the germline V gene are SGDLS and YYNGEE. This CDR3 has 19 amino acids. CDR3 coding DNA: TGTGCCAGCAGCGTAGATTTGGAGGGGACTAGCGGGAGAAGAGATACGCAGTATTTT. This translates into CASSVDLEGTSGRRDTQYF.

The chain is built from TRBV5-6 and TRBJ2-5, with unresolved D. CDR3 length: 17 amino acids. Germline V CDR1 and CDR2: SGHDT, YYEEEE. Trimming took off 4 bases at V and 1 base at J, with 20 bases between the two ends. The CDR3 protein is CASSGLSLHVAQETQYF. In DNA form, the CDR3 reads TGTGCCAGCAGCGGGCTCAGCCTACACGTGGCCCAAGAGACCCAGTACTTC.